This T cell receptor (beta chain) was sequenced for a study of cytomegalovirus exposure and HLA in healthy donors (dated by TCRdb to the late 2010s). Study-wide context: A later analysis indicated that the 90 to 150 validation repertoires were generated on the platform also employed for the 600 to 750 repertoires of the first cohort. Besides the first cohort of 666 subjects, a separate validation cohort made up of over 100 different subjects was used. High-throughput TCR immunosequencing, statistical association of individual TCRs with disease status, and machine learning were combined to predict cytomegalovirus infection status. The study was designed to test whether signatures of past pathogen exposure could be identified by cataloging public T cell receptors. General findings and caveats noted by the study authors: In vitro tests confirmed that a few of the cytomegalovirus-associated TCR beta chains recognize cytomegalovirus antigens. It was suggested by the authors that the approach could potentially be generalized to other disease states and immunological phenotypes. In a later analysis, TCRs clustered in the first cohort were found to also tend to co-occur in the 120 validation repertoires, with 94% of cluster scores above 0. Across donors, most TCR sequences were observed very rarely, whereas some public TCRs were present in many individuals. A later analysis had no HLA typing for the validation cohort, so co-occurrence there was scored across all 110 or so repertoires. Cytomegalovirus status was reported to be diagnosed by the classifier with high specificity and sensitivity in both the original and validation cohorts. The study gave a list of more than 150 TCR beta chains associated with cytomegalovirus.

Separate from the approximately 690-subject first cohort, the validation cohort of 90 to 150 subjects was the group to which the donors belonged. Concerning this clone itself: Its specific antigen is unknown. Within one base of it there is no much larger clone, and no base qualities were kept.

Libraries were prepared through the immunoSEQ multiplex PCR assay. The original pipeline was this. A statistical classification framework was developed to diagnose cytomegalovirus status using the catalog of TCR beta chain sequences. The immuneACCESS repertoire file appears here via TCRdb, limited to in-frame rearrangements. These files lack a portion of the clones; in checked studies, under half of the deficit traces to unresolved V genes, and the cause of the others is not known. The DNA gave D and trimming, while V, J and clone size come from that table. The sample table contains 150,000 to 200,000 clones; only one count was recorded for about 86% of them. The top ten clonotypes cover more than 2% of the sample. The sequenced sample was PBMCs. The clonotype comes from a woman under 30 in good health and CMV-seronegative.

The CDR3: CASSFYSGTYNEQFF. In nucleotides, the sequence is TGTGCCAGCAGCTTTTATAGCGGGACCTACAATGAGCAGTTCTTC. The sequence joins TRBV7-9 to TRBJ2-1; 8 of the junction bases match TRBD2. Compared with germline, V lacks 3 bases and J lacks 2 bases; bases without a gene match: 3. CDR1 and CDR2 (SEHNR, FQNEAQ) derive from the germline V gene (reference sequence). From cysteine to phenylalanine, the CDR3 is 15 amino acids long. CDR3 DNA is the only sequence kept; it has 45 bases, read in frame from the first base.